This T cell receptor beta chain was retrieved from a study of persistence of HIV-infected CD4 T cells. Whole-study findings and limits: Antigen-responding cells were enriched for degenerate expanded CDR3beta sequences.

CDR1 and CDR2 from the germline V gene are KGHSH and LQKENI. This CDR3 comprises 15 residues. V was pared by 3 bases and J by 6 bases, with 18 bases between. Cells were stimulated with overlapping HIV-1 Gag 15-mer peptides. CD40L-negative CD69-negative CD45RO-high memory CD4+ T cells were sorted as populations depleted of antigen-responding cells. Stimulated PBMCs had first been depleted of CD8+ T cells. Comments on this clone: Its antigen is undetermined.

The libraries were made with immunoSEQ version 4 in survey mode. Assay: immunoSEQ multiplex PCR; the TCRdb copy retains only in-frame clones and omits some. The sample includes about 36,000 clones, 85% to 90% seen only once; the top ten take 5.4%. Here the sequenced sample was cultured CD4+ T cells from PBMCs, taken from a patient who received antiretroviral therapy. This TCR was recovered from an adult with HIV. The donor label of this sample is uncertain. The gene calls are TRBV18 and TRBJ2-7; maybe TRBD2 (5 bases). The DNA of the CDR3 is TGTGCCAGCTCACCCGGGGAGTCTGGCCGCAGCGAGCAGTACTTC. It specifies CASSPGESGRSEQYF.